The 22 T cell receptor beta chains presented below share a single source sample, sequenced in a study of cytomegalovirus exposure and HLA in healthy donors. Primers: 60 Vbeta forward and 13 Jbeta reverse. Clones were sequenced by immunoSEQ multiplex PCR, and TCRdb holds only the in-frame ones, with some missing. Of around 190,000 clones in the sample, roughly 85% were seen once. The sequenced material came from PBMCs. The receptors derive from a woman between 45 and 65 years old in good health and CMV-seronegative.

This chain's CDR3 is CASSFREMDQPQHF. CDR3 sequence (DNA): TGTGCCAGCAGTTTCCGAGAAATGGATCAGCCCCAGCATTTT. The chain employs TRBV27 and TRBJ1-5; D ambiguous. Trimming pared 3 bases from V and 5 bases from J, leaving 11 bases between. The CDR3 totals 14 residues. Germline V gene data show CDR1 as MNHEY and CDR2 as SMNVEV (reference sequence).

This CDR3 reads CASSLRLAGYNEQFF. The CDR3 region has the DNA TGCGCCAGCAGCCTAAGACTAGCGGGGTACAATGAGCAGTTCTTC. This chain connects TRBV5-1 to TRBJ2-1; 11 bases agree with TRBD2. Germline V gene sequence: CDR1 SGHRS, CDR2 YFSETQ. The CDR3 length is 15 residues. Unmatched junction bases numbered 4, after V lost 4 bases and J lost 4 bases.

The V gene is TRBV9, the J gene TRBJ2-7; a weak D match, TRBD2 (5 bases). The V and J ends lost 3 bases and 3 bases respectively, with 10 bases between them. The CDR3 extends over 13 amino acids. Germline V CDR1 and CDR2: SGDLS, YYNGEE. DNA for the CDR3: TGTGCCAGCAGCGGGACTGGAGACTACGAGCAGTACTTC. Its translation: CASSGTGDYEQYF.

The V gene is TRBV30, the J gene TRBJ1-1, with 11 positions matching TRBD1. The CDR3 totals 19 residues. Germline lookup yields CDR1 GTSNPN and CDR2 SVGIG (reference sequence). V trimming: 4 bases; J trimming: 6 bases; junction bases outside the gene matches: 22. CDR3 sequence reads: CAWTTPGQGVNRIFAEAFF. The CDR3 region has the DNA TGTGCCTGGACGACGCCGGGACAGGGGGTAAATAGGATATTCGCTGAAGCTTTCTTT.

The CDR3 DNA reads as TGTGCCAGCAGCCCCTCCCCCCGACAGGGTCTCTACGAGCAGTACTTC. As protein: CASSPSPRQGLYEQYF. The chain carries TRBV7-9 and TRBJ2-7; 7 bases line up with TRBD1. The V segment lost 5 bases and the J segment 3 bases; nucleotides outside the gene matches: 13. CDR1 and CDR2 (germline): SEHNR, FQNEAQ (reference sequence). This CDR3 spans 16 amino acids.

The chain uses TRBV7-2 and TRBJ2-5, with TRBD2 matching over 10 bases. CDR3 length equals 16 residues. V was pared by 6 bases and J by 4 bases, with 11 bases of the junction left unmatched. Per germline, CDR1 SGHTA and CDR2 FQGNSA. DNA of the CDR3: TGTGCCAGCAGTCATACCCTAGCGGGAGTAAGAGAGACCCAGTACTTC. Encoded protein: CASSHTLAGVRETQYF.

V gene TRBV28 combines with J gene TRBJ2-3, with 12 bases identical to TRBD2. The J segment lost 6 bases and the V segment lost 3 bases, leaving 4 bases of the junction unmatched. The CDR3 is made up of 15 amino acids. CDR1 MDHEN and CDR2 SYDVKM come from the germline V gene. CDR3 sequence reads: CASSFSGTSGDTQYF. In DNA, the CDR3 is TGTGCCAGCAGTTTCTCAGGGACTAGCGGGGATACGCAGTATTTT.

The chain joins TRBV28 to TRBJ2-7; TRBD2 might be the D (6 bases). CDR3 size: 15 residues. CDR1 MDHEN and CDR2 SYDVKM come from the germline V gene. The ends were cut back, 8 bases at V and 1 base at J, with 18 bases in the middle. CDR3 nucleotide sequence: TGTGCCAGCTTCTTGCGGGGAATGAGGTCCTACGAGCAGTACTTC. As protein: CASFLRGMRSYEQYF.

Points on this clone: The junction departs from germline at one end; a sequencing error may be responsible. The rearrangement uses TRBV18 and TRBJ2-7; TRBD1 is a possible D gene (6 bases). Germline values: CDR1 KGHSH, CDR2 LQKENI. CDR3 size: 13 residues. CDR3 in amino acids: CASSPFGGFEQHF. The CDR3 coding sequence is TGTGCCAGCTCACCATTTGGGGGCTTCGAGCAGCACTTC.

V and J are TRBV11-3 and TRBJ1-1; TRBD1 matches at 7 bases. Germline trimming cut 1 base from V and 7 bases from J; bases unmatched to any gene: 6. Per germline, CDR1 SGHNT and CDR2 YENEEA. The CDR3 totals 14 residues. The CDR3 is CASSLGRTGSEAFF. In nucleotides, the CDR3 is TGTGCCAGCAGCTTAGGAAGGACAGGTAGTGAAGCTTTCTTT.

The table lists this clone with a few counts. The J gene is TRBJ1-2, the V gene TRBV27; 9 bases map to TRBD1. J lost 7 bases, V lost 5 bases, and 5 bases had no gene match. The CDR3 covers 13 residues. Germline assignment: CDR1 MNHEY and CDR2 SMNVEV (reference sequence). DNA for the CDR3: TGTGCCAGCAGTCCGGGGACAGGGTCTGGCTACACCTTC. Translation: CASSPGTGSGYTF.

This clone has a single count. The chain is built from TRBV7-7 and TRBJ2-1; 8 bases line up with TRBD2. The V segment lost 1 base and the J segment 4 bases; nucleotides outside the gene matches: 3. Germline V gene sequence: CDR1 SSHAT, CDR2 FNYEAQ (reference sequence). The CDR3 consists of 15 residues. CDR3: CASSLGSGGYNEQFF. CDR3 coding DNA: TGTGCCAGCAGCTTAGGATCGGGAGGGTACAATGAGCAGTTCTTC.

Only a few counts were recorded for this clone. At the DNA level, this CDR3 is encoded by other sequences in the same sample as well. The V and J genes are TRBV6-5 and TRBJ1-2; the D gene is possibly TRBD1 (6 bases). Trimming left V 2 bases short and J 4 bases short, with 11 bases between. Germline V CDR1 and CDR2: MNHEY, SVGAGI. This CDR3 spans 14 amino acids. The CDR3 coding sequence is TGTGCCAGCAGTTACCGGGGGGCCGGCTATGGCTACACCTTC. Translated: CASSYRGAGYGYTF.

This rearrangement joins TRBV11-2 to TRBJ1-1; D unresolved. V lost 6 bases and J 4 bases, leaving 12 bases between the germline ends. CDR3 size: 13 residues. Germline CDR1 is SGHAT and CDR2 is FQNNGV. CDR3 loop: CASRHRITTEAFF. In DNA, the CDR3 is TGTGCCAGCAGACACAGAATCACCACTGAAGCTTTCTTT.

The rearrangement links TRBV5-6 to TRBJ2-3; D not resolved. The V end lost 3 bases, the J end lost 2 bases, and 7 bases lay between the germline ends. This CDR3 has 13 amino acids. In germline, CDR1 is SGHDT, CDR2 YYEEEE. The CDR3 here is CASSSVNTDTQYF. CDR3 nucleotides: TGTGCCAGCAGCTCCGTAAACACAGATACGCAGTATTTT. Variable domain in full (rest from reference TRBV5-6 and TRBJ2-3): DAGVTQSPTHLIKTRGQQVTLRCSPKSGHDTVSWYQQALGQGPQFIFQYYEEEERQRGNFPDRFSGHQFPNYSSELNVNALLLGDSALYLCASSSVNTDTQYFGPGTRLTVL.

This clone has a single count. The chain links TRBV28 to TRBJ2-7; 9 nucleotides line up with TRBD1. CDR3 length equals 15 residues. Losses at the gene ends were 1 base for V and 4 bases for J; bases not matched to a gene: 5. Per the germline V gene, CDR1 is MDHEN and CDR2 is SYDVKM. For the CDR3, the DNA is TGTGCCAGCAGTTTATTCACAGGGGGCTTGTACGAGCAGTACTTC. It encodes CASSLFTGGLYEQYF.

This chain joins TRBV5-1 and TRBJ2-3; TRBD1 agrees at 9 bases. The germline CDR1 and CDR2 sequences are SGHRS and YFSETQ. The CDR3 spans 15 residues. With 7 bases clipped from V and 4 bases from J, the junction kept 10 bases outside the gene matches. CDR3 protein: CASRPGQGFADTQYF. DNA for the CDR3: TGCGCCAGCCGACCGGGACAGGGATTCGCAGATACGCAGTATTTT.

The V call is TRBV2, the J call TRBJ2-5; 7 nucleotides align to TRBD2. The CDR3 consists of 14 residues. Germline V gene data show CDR1 as SNHLY and CDR2 as FYNNEI. Trimming took 6 bases from V and 1 from J; bases not matched to a gene: 5. The CDR3, as DNA: TGTGCCAGCAGAACTTCTAGCGGCCAAGAGACCCAGTACTTC. Encoded protein: CASRTSSGQETQYF.

The rearrangement joins TRBV6-1 to TRBJ1-5; D call uncertain. CDR3 length equals 14 residues. Per germline, CDR1 MNHNS and CDR2 SASEGT. Trimming shortened V by 1 base and J by 0 bases, and 4 bases separated the two germline ends. CDR3 nucleotides: TGTGCCAGCAGTGAAGACTATAGCAATCAGCCCCAGCATTTT. Its protein product is CASSEDYSNQPQHF.

This chain joins TRBV28 and TRBJ1-3; TRBD1 is a possible D gene (5 bases). Germline CDR1 is MDHEN and CDR2 is SYDVKM. This CDR3 comprises 15 residues. Trimming removed 5 bases from V and 0 bases from J, with 11 bases in between. In DNA, the CDR3 is TGTGCCAGCAGTCCTTCAGGGAACTCTGGAAACACCATATATTTT. It translates to CASSPSGNSGNTIYF.

This chain joins TRBV27 and TRBJ1-1, with 8 bases matching TRBD1. V lost 6 bases and J lost 3; bases outside the gene matches: 6. Germline CDR1 reads MNHEY; CDR2 reads SMNVEV (reference sequence). This CDR3 is 14 amino acids long. DNA of the CDR3: TGTGCCAGCAGACGACAGGGGAGGGACACTGAAGCTTTCTTT. It translates to CASRRQGRDTEAFF.

The chain has TRBV15 and TRBJ2-5, with a possible D match to TRBD2 (6 bases). V shed 4 bases and J shed 2 bases, with 11 bases lying between them. The CDR3 is 14 amino acids. Germline CDR1 reads LNHNV; CDR2 reads YYDKDF (reference sequence). CDR3 bases: TGTGCCACCAGCATTAGACTAGAACAAGAGACCCAGTACTTC. It codes for CATSIRLEQETQYF.